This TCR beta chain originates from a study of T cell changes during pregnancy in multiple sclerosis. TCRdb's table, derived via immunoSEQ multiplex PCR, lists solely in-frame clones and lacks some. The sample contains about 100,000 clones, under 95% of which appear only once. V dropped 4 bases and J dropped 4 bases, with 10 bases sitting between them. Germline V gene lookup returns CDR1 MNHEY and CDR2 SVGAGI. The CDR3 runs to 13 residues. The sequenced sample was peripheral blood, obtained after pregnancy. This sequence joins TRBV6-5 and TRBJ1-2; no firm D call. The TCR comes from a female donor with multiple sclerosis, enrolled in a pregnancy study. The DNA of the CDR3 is TGTGCCAGCAGTTCGGGATACACCTATGGCTACACCTTC. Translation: CASSSGYTYGYTF.